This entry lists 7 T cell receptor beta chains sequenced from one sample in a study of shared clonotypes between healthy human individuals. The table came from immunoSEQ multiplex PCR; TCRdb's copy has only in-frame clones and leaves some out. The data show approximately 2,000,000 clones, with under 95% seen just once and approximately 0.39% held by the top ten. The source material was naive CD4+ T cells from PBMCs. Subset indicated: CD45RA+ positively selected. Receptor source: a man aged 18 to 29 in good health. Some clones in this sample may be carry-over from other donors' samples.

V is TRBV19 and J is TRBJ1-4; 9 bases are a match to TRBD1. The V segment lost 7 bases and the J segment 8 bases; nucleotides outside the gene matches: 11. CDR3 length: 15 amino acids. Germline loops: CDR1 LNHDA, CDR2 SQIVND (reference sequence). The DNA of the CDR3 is TGTGCCAGTACGGGGACAGGGAAGGTTGGCGAAAAACTGTTTTTT. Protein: CASTGTGKVGEKLFF.

The CDR3 loop is CASSDWGQGYEQYF. Here the CDR3 DNA reads TGTGCCAGCAGTGATTGGGGACAGGGCTACGAGCAGTACTTC. The chain recombines TRBV6-1 with TRBJ2-7, with 9 bases identical to TRBD1. Per germline, CDR1 MNHNS and CDR2 SASEGT. With 3 bases clipped from V and 3 bases from J, the junction kept 3 bases outside the gene matches. This CDR3 comprises 14 residues.

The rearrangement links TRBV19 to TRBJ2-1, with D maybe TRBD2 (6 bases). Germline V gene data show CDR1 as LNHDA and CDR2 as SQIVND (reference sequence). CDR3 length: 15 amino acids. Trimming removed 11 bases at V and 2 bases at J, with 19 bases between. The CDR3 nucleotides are TGTGCCTCCGGAGGGCAGGTACGGACCTACAATGAGCAGTTCTTC. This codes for CASGGQVRTYNEQFF.

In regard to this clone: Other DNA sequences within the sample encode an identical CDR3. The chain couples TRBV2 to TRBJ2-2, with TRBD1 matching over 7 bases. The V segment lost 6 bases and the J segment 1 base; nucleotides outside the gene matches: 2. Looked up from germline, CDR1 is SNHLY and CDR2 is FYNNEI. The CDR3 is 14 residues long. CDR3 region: CASRDRVNTGELFF. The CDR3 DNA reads TGTGCCAGCAGAGACAGGGTGAACACCGGGGAGCTGTTTTTT.

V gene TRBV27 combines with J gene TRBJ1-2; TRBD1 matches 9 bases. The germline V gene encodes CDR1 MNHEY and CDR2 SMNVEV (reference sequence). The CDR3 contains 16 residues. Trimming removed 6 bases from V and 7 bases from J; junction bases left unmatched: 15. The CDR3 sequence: CASRRGQGLFLGGYTF. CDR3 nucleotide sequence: TGTGCCAGCAGGAGGGGACAGGGCCTATTTTTGGGTGGCTACACCTTC.

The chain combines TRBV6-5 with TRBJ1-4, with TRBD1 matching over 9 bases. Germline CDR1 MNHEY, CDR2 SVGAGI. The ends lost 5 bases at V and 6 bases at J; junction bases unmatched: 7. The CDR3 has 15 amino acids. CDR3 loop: CASSHPGQGDEKLFF. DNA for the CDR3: TGTGCCAGCAGTCACCCGGGACAGGGAGATGAAAAACTGTTTTTT.

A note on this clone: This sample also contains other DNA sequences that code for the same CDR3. The CDR3 loop reads CASSSPGQGNQPQHF. CDR3 nucleotides: TGTGCCAGCAGTTCCCCTGGACAGGGCAATCAGCCCCAGCATTTT. This sequence joins TRBV28 and TRBJ1-5, with 7 bases fitting TRBD1. Germline values: CDR1 MDHEN, CDR2 SYDVKM. CDR3 length: 15 amino acids. The junction had 5 bases not matched to a gene; V was cut back by 4 bases and J by 2 bases.